This T cell receptor beta chain was captured in a study of cytomegalovirus exposure and HLA in healthy donors. Study summary: From about 200 million T cells, an earlier analysis saw 120 million or so unique TCR beta sequences.

With 60 Vbeta and 13 Jbeta primers, the PCR was carried out. Some clones are missing from TCRdb's copy, which holds only in-frame ones; the method was immunoSEQ multiplex PCR. The sample has 110,000 or so clones, over 80% seen once. Germline V gene sequence: CDR1 SGHDT, CDR2 YYEEEE. V was pared by 5 bases and J by 1 base, with 14 bases between. This CDR3 region has 15 residues. The sequencing input was PBMCs. The chain has TRBV5-6 and TRBJ2-3; possible D gene TRBD2, 6 bases. The TCR sequence derives from a man aged 30-40 years in good health and CMV-seropositive. CDR3 region: CASRGGRAGTDTQYF. The CDR3 DNA reads as TGTGCCAGCAGGGGAGGACGGGCTGGCACAGATACGCAGTATTTT.